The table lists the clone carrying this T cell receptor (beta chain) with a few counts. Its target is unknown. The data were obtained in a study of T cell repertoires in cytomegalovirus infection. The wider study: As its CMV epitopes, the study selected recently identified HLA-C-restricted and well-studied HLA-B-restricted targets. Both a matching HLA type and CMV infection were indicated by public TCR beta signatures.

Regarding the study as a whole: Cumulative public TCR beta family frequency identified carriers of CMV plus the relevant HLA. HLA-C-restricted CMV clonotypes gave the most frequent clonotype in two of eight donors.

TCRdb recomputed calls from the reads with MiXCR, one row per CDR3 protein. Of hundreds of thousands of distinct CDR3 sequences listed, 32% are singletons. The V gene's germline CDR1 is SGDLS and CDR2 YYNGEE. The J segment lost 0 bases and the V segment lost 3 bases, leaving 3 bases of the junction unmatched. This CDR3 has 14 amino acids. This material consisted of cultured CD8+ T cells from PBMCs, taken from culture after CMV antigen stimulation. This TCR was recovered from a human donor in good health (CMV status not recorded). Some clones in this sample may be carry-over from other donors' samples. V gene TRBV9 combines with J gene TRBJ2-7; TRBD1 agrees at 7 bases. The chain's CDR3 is CASSAGDSSYEQYF. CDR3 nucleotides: TGTGCCAGCAGCGCTGGGGACAGCTCCTACGAGCAGTACTTC. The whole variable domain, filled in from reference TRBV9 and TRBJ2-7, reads DSGVTQTPKHLITATGQRVTLRCSPRSGDLSVYWYQQSLDQGLQFLIQYYNGEERAKGNILERFSAQQFPDLHSELNLSSLELGDSALYFCASSAGDSSYEQYFGPGTRLTVT.